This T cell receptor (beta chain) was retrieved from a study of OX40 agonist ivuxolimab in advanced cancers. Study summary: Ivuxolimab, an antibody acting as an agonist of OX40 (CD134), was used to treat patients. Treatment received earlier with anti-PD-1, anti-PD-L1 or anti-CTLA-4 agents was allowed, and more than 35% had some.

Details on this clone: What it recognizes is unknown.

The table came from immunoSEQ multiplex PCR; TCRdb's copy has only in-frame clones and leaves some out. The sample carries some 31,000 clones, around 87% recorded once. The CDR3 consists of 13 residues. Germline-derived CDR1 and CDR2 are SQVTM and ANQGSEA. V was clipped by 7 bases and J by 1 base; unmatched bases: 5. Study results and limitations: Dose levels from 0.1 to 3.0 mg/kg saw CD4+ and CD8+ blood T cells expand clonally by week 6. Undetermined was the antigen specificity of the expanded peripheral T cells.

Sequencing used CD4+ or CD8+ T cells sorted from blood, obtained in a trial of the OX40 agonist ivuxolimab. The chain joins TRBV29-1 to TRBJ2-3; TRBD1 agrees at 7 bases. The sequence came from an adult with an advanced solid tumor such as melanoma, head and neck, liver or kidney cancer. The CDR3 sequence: CSARQGGTDTQYF. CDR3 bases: TGCAGCGCCCGACAGGGAGGCACAGATACGCAGTATTTT.